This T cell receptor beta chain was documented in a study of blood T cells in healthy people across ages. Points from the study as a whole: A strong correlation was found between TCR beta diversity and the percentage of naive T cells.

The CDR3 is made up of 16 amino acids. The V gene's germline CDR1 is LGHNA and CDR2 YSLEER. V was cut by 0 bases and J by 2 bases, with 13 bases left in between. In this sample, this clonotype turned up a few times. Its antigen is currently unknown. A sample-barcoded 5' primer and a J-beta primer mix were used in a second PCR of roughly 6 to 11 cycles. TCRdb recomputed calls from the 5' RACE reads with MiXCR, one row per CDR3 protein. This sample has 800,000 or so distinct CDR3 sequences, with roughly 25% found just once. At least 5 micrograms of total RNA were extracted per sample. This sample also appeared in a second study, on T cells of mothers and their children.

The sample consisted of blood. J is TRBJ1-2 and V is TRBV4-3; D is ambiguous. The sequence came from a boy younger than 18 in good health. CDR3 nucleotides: TGCGCCAGCAGCCAAGATCTAGATGACATAAACTATGGCTACACCTTC. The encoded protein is CASSQDLDDINYGYTF.